These T cell receptor beta chains were read from a single sample in a study of cytomegalovirus exposure and HLA in healthy donors. Clones were sequenced by immunoSEQ multiplex PCR, and TCRdb holds only the in-frame ones, with some missing. The table has some 250,000 clones, around 91% seen once. The sample taken for sequencing was PBMCs. All receptors come from a woman aged 25 to 39 in good health and CMV-seronegative. CDR3s include the opening cysteine and the closing phenylalanine or tryptophan. Fields, in order: V gene, D gene, CDR3 protein. A D gene is named only where the DNA matches it firmly.

V: TRBV11-3; D: -; CDR3: CASSLNGQLNTEAFF
V: TRBV29-1; D: -; CDR3: CSVAAPGQETQYF
V: TRBV9; D: -; CDR3: CASSVGSPPLSGNTIYF
V: TRBV9; D: -; CDR3: CASSAGEHGYTF
V: TRBV27; D: TRBD1; CDR3: CASSWTGDSYGYTF
V: TRBV7-2; D: -; CDR3: CASSSYGLGFEQFF
V: TRBV28; D: TRBD2; CDR3: CASTLSGSGTNEQFF
V: TRBV28; D: TRBD1; CDR3: CASSRGQVSGNTIYF
V: TRBV9; D: -; CDR3: CASSEGPLEETQYF
V: TRBV7-9; D: TRBD1; CDR3: CASAKGGQGAYEQYF
V: TRBV27; D: -; CDR3: CASSTGSRNTEAFF
V: TRBV30; D: -; CDR3: CAWSGTAAYYEQYF
V: TRBV13; D: TRBD2; CDR3: CASIERSGTSGRGLDTQYF
V: TRBV5-8; D: -; CDR3: CASSFGQGSYEQYF
V: TRBV9; D: -; CDR3: CASSEITTSLADTQYF
V: TRBV7-9; D: -; CDR3: CASSLVSGGPRSYEQYF
V: TRBV5-6; D: TRBD1; CDR3: CASSPGGRETQYF
V: TRBV5-6; D: -; CDR3: CASSSAARYSNQPQHF
V: TRBV7-3; D: -; CDR3: CASSLGGEAFF
V: TRBV27; D: -; CDR3: CASSFGGSSNQPQHF
V: TRBV29-1; D: -; CDR3: CSVVDDTNTEAFF
V: TRBV6-1; D: TRBD1; CDR3: CASSDSNRGPTEKLFF
V: TRBV9; D: -; CDR3: CASSAHDNEQFF
V: TRBV28; D: TRBD1; CDR3: CASSSGGGNQPQHF